The clone carrying this T cell receptor beta chain showed up just once. What it recognizes is unknown. This sample was taken from a study of identifying expanded T cells in peripheral blood. Here immunoSEQ multiplex PCR was the method, and the copy in TCRdb shows in-frame clones only, minus some. The sample has 90,000 to 95,000 clones, 88% seen once. The study, taken as a whole, reports: Two-week clone count variance significantly increased as total template count grew.

Between the trimmed V and J ends, which lost 1 base and 2 bases, there was a span of 9 bases. In germline, CDR1 is SEHNR, CDR2 FQNEAQ (reference sequence). This CDR3 is built from 14 residues. This chain connects TRBV7-9 to TRBJ2-7; D perhaps matches TRBD1 (5 bases). The sequencing input was blood. The receptor was isolated from a person aged 18 to 75 in good health. CDR3 sequence: CASSLEDKAYEQYF. For the CDR3, the DNA is TGTGCCAGCAGCTTAGAGGACAAGGCCTACGAGCAGTACTTC.